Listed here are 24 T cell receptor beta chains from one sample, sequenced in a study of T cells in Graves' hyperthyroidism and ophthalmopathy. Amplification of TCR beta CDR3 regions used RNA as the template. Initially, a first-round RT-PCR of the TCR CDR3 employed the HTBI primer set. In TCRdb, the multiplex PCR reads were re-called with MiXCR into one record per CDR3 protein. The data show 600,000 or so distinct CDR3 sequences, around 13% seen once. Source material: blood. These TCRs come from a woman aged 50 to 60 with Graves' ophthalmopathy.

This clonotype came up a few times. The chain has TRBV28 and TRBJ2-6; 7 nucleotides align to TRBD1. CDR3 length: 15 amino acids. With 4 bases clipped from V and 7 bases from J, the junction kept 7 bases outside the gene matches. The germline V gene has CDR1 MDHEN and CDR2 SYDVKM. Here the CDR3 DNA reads TGTGCCAGCAGTTCGACAGGGTTAGGAGCCAACGTCCTGACTTTC. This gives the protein CASSSTGLGANVLTF.

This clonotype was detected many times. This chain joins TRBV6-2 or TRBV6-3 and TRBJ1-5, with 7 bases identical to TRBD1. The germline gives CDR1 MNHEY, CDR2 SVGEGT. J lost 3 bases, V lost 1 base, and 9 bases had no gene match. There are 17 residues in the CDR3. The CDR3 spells CASSYYPDRVLNQPQHF. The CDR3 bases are TGTGCCAGCAGTTACTACCCAGACAGGGTCCTCAATCAGCCCCAGCATTTT.

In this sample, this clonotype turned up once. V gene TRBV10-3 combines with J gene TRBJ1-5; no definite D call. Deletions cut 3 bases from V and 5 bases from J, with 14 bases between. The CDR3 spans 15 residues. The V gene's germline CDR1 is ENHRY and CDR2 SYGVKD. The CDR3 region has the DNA TGTGCCATCAGTGAATTTCTAGCCTTAGATCAGCCCCAGCATTTT. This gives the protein CAISEFLALDQPQHF.

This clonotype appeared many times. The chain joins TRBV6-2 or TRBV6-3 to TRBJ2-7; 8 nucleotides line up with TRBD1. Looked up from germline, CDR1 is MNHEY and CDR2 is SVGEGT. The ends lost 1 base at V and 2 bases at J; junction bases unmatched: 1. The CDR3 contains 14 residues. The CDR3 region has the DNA TGTGCCAGCAGTTACTTGGACAGGGCCTACGAGCAGTACTTC. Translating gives CASSYLDRAYEQYF.

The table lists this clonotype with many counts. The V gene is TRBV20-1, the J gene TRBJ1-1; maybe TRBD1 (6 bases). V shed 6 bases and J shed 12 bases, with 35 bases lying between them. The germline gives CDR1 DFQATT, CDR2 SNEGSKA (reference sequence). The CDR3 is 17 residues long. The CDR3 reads CSARGGGGIFVGGRTFF. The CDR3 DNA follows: TGCAGTGCCCGGGGTGGGGGCGGTATATTTGTCGGTGGAAGAACTTTCTTT.

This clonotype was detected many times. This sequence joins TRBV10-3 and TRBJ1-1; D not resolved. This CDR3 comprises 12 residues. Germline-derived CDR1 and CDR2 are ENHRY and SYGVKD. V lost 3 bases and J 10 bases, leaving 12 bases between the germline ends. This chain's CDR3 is CAISEGRRTAFF. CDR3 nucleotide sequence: TGTGCCATCAGTGAAGGACGCCGAACAGCTTTCTTT.

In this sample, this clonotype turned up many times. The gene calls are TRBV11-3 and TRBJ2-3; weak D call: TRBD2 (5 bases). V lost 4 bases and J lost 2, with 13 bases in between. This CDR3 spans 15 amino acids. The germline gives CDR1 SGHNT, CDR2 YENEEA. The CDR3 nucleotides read TGTGCCAGCAGCTCGGTCAGTGGACTCACAGATACGCAGTATTTT. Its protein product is CASSSVSGLTDTQYF.

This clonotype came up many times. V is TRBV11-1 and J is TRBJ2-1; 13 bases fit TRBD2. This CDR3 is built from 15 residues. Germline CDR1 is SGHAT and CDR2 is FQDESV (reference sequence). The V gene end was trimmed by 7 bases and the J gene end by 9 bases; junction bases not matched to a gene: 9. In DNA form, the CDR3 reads TGTGCCAGCACCCGAACTAGCGGGAGGGCCAGTGAGCAGTTCTTC. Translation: CASTRTSGRASEQFF.

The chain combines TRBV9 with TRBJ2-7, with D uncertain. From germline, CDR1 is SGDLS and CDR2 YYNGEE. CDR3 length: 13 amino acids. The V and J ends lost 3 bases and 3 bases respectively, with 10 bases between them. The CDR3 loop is CASSERTGYEQYF. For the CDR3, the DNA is TGTGCCAGCAGCGAAAGGACCGGCTACGAGCAGTACTTC.

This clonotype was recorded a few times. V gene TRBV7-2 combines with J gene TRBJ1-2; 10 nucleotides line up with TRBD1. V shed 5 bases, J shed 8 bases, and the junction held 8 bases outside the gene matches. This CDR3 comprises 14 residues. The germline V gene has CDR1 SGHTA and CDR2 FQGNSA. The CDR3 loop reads CASSADRGRRGYTF. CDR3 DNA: TGTGCCAGCAGCGCAGACAGGGGGCGGAGGGGCTACACCTTC.

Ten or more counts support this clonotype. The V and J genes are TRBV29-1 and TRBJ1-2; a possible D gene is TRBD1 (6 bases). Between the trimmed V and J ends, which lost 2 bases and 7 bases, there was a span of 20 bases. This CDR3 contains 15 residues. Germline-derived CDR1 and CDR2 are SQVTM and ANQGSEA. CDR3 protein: CSVERAGASRFGYTF. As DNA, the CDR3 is TGCAGCGTTGAAAGGGCAGGGGCGTCTCGTTTTGGCTACACCTTC.

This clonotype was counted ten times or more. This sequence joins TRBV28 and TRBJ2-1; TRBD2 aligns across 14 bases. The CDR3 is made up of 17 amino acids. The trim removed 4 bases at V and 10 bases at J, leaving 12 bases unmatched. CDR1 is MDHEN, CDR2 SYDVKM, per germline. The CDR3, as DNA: TGTGCCAGCAGTTCTCGCCTTGGACTAGCGGGGGGTCTGGAGCAGTTCTTC. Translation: CASSSRLGLAGGLEQFF.

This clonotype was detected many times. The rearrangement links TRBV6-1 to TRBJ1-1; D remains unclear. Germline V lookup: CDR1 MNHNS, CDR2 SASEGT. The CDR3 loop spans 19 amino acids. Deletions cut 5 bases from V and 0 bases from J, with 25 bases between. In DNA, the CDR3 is TGTGCCAGCAGTTATACGGAGGCTGGTTTTCAGTTATTGAACACTGAAGCTTTCTTT. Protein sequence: CASSYTEAGFQLLNTEAFF.

CDR3 nucleotides: TGTGCCAGCAGGACGAAGAATGAGCAGTTCTTC. The encoded protein is CASRTKNEQFF. This chain links TRBV6-1 with TRBJ2-1, with no clear D. Germline assignment: CDR1 MNHNS and CDR2 SASEGT. V gave up 6 bases and J gave up 7 bases, with 7 bases separating them. This CDR3 comprises 11 residues.

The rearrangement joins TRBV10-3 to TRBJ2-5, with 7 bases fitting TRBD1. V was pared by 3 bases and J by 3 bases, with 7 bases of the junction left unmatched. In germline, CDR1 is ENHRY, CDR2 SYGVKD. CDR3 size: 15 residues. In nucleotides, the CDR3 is TGTGCCATCAGTGATCCTGAGGGACAGAAAGAGACCCAGTACTTC. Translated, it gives CAISDPEGQKETQYF.

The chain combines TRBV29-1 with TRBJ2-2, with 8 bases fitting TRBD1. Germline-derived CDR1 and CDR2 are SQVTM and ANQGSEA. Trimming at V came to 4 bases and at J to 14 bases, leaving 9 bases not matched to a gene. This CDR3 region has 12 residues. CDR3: CSVAQGAQDLFF. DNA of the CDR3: TGCAGCGTTGCCCAGGGGGCCCAGGACCTGTTTTTT.

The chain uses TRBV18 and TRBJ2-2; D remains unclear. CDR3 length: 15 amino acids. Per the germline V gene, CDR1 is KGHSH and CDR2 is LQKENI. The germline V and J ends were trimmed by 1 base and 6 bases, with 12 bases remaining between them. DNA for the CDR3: TGTGCCAGCTCACCACAAGGATCGGGTGCCGGGGAGCTGTTTTTT. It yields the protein CASSPQGSGAGELFF.

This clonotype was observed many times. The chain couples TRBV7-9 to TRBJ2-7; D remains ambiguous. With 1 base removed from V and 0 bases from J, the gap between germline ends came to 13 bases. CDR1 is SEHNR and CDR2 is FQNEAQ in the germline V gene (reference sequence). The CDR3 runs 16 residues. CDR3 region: CASSLGLVGLSYEQYF. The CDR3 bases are TGTGCCAGCAGCTTAGGACTCGTCGGCCTCTCCTACGAGCAGTACTTC.

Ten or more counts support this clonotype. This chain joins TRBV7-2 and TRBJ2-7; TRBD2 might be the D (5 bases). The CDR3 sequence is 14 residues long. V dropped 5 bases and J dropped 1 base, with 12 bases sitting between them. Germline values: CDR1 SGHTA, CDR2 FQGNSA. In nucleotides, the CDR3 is TGTGCCAGCAGCCCTTCGGGGATTTCCTACGAGCAGTACTTC. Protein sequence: CASSPSGISYEQYF.

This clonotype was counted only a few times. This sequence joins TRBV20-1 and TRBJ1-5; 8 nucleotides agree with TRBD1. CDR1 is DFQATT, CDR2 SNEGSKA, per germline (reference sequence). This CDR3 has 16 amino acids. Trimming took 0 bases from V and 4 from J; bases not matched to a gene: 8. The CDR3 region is CSARDDRDRRNQPQHF. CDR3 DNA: TGCAGTGCTAGAGATGACCGGGACAGGAGAAATCAGCCCCAGCATTTT.

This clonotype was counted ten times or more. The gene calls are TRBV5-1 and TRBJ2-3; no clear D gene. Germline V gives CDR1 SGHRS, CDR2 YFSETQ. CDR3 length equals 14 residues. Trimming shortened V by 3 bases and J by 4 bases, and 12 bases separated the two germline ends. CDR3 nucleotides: TGCGCCAGCAGCTCCCTAGTGGTGGCAGATACGCAGTATTTT. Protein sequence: CASSSLVVADTQYF.

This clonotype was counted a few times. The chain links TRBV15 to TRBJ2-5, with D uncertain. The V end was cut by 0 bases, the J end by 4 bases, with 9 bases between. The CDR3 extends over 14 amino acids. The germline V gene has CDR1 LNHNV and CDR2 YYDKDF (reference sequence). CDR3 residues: CATSRERSLETQYF. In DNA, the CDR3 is TGTGCCACCAGCAGAGAAAGGTCGCTAGAGACCCAGTACTTC. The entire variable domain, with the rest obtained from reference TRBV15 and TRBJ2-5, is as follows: DAMVIQNPRYQVTQFGKPVTLSCSQTLNHNVMYWYQQKSSQAPKLLFHYYDKDFNNEADTPDNFQSRRPNTSFCFLDIRSPGLGDTAMYLCATSRERSLETQYFGPGTRLLVL.

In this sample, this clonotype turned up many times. In nucleotides, the CDR3 is TGTGCCTGGAGTCTTTTAAATGAGCAGTTCTTC. Residues: CAWSLLNEQFF. V is TRBV30 and J is TRBJ2-1; D is unclear. The V and J ends lost 2 bases and 7 bases respectively, with 6 bases between them. The CDR3 length is 11 residues. The germline V gene has CDR1 GTSNPN and CDR2 SVGIG (reference sequence).

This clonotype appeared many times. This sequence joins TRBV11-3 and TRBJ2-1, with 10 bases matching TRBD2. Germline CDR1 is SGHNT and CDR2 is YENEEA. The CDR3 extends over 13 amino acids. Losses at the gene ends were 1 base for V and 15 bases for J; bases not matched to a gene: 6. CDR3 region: CASSLGTSGAGFF. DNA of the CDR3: TGTGCCAGCAGCTTAGGGACTAGCGGTGCTGGGTTCTTC.